These 17 T cell receptor beta chains share one sample of origin, sequenced in a study of T cell responses to AZD1222 COVID-19 vaccine. The data were produced by immunoSEQ multiplex PCR, yet TCRdb's version contains in-frame clones alone and is incomplete. The table records around 140,000 clones, 88% of them present only once. This specimen was peripheral blood, taken 28 days after the second dose of the MenACWY control vaccine. Receptor source: an adult who received the MenACWY meningococcal vaccine as a control.

The CDR3 DNA reads TGTGCCAGCAGTCCTAACCACAGGGATGGCTACACCTTC. Translating gives CASSPNHRDGYTF. The chain links TRBV27 to TRBJ1-2, with D possibly being TRBD1 (6 bases). The V end lost 5 bases, the J end lost 6 bases, and 13 bases lay between the germline ends. This CDR3 region has 13 residues. Looked up from germline, CDR1 is MNHEY and CDR2 is SMNVEV (reference sequence).

The chain links TRBV19 to TRBJ1-2, with D tentatively TRBD1 (5 bases). The CDR3 spans 10 residues. Trimming removed 11 bases at V and 4 bases at J, with 8 bases between. CDR1 and CDR2 (germline): LNHDA, SQIVND (reference sequence). CDR3 sequence: CAPRGYGYTF. The CDR3 coding sequence is TGTGCCCCAAGGGGCTATGGCTACACCTTC.

The chain employs TRBV9 and TRBJ2-1; 7 positions agree with TRBD2. Germline CDR1 reads SGDLS; CDR2 reads YYNGEE. Unmatched junction bases numbered 10, after V lost 4 bases and J lost 0 bases. The CDR3 totals 17 residues. The CDR3 DNA sequence: TGTGCCAGCAGCCCCCGGACGGGGGGAAGCTCCTACAATGAGCAGTTCTTC. This sequence encodes CASSPRTGGSSYNEQFF. The full variable domain, completed using reference TRBV9 and TRBJ2-1, is DSGVTQTPKHLITATGQRVTLRCSPRSGDLSVYWYQQSLDQGLQFLIQYYNGEERAKGNILERFSAQQFPDLHSELNLSSLELGDSALYFCASSPRTGGSSYNEQFFGPGTRLTVL.

A single count supports this clone. V is TRBV2 and J is TRBJ2-3; D gene unclear. This CDR3 has 13 amino acids. The germline V and J ends were trimmed by 6 bases and 6 bases, with 13 bases remaining between them. Germline CDR1 is SNHLY and CDR2 is FYNNEI. The CDR3 spells CASRWASTDTQYF. Written as DNA, the CDR3 is TGTGCCAGCAGATGGGCTTCAACTGATACGCAGTATTTT.

This clone was recorded only once. The rearrangement uses TRBV7-9 and TRBJ2-5, with D possibly being TRBD2 (5 bases). This CDR3 comprises 16 residues. Germline values: CDR1 SEHNR, CDR2 FQNEAQ (reference sequence). Deletions cut 4 bases from V and 4 bases from J, with 19 bases between. This chain's CDR3 is CASSSPMASHLETQYF. The CDR3 DNA reads TGTGCCAGCAGCTCCCCGATGGCTAGCCACCTAGAGACCCAGTACTTC.

The chain joins TRBV5-4 to TRBJ1-1, with D unresolved. Trimming removed 3 bases from V and 3 bases from J, with 9 bases in between. This CDR3 has 13 residues. Germline CDR1 and CDR2: SGHNT and YYREEE (reference sequence). The CDR3 loop is CASSWDRDTEAFF. CDR3 sequence (DNA): TGTGCCAGCAGCTGGGATAGGGACACTGAAGCTTTCTTT.

V and J are TRBV7-2 and TRBJ1-6, with D unclear. Looked up from germline, CDR1 is SGHTA and CDR2 is FQGNSA. CDR3 length: 16 residues. Trimming left V 1 base short and J 0 bases short, with 7 bases between. The CDR3 bases are TGTGCCAGCAGCTTAGAGTTAGACTCCTATAATTCACCCCTCCACTTT. Its translation: CASSLELDSYNSPLHF. Filled out from reference TRBV7-2 and TRBJ1-6, the complete variable domain reads GAGVSQSPSNKVTEKGKDVELRCDPISGHTALYWYRQSLGQGLEFLIYFQGNSAPDKSGLPSDRFSAERTGGSVSTLTIQRTQQEDSAVYLCASSLELDSYNSPLHFGNGTRLTVT.

The sample holds a few counts of this clone. The DNA for the CDR3 is TGCAGCGTTGAATATCCGGGGAGTGGCACTGAAGCTTTCTTT. Its translation: CSVEYPGSGTEAFF. This rearrangement joins TRBV29-1 to TRBJ1-1; D uncertain. The CDR3 is 14 residues long. V gave up 2 bases and J gave up 4 bases, with 14 bases separating them. Germline loops: CDR1 SQVTM, CDR2 ANQGSEA.

The chain uses TRBV21-1 and TRBJ1-2; the D call in the table, TRBD1, was not verified against the DNA. TRBV21-1 is a documented pseudogene. The CDR3 contains 11 residues. The CDR3 spells CAIQDRDGYTF. Here the CDR3 DNA reads TGTGCCATCCAGGACAGGGATGGCTACACCTTC.

This chain joins TRBV29-1 and TRBJ1-5; D remains ambiguous. Germline loops: CDR1 SQVTM, CDR2 ANQGSEA. V was shortened by 0 bases and J by 0 bases, with 9 bases between the two germline ends. The CDR3 sequence is 15 residues long. In DNA form, the CDR3 reads TGCAGCGTTGAAGATCCGGCAGATAGCAATCAGCCCCAGCATTTT. Encoded protein: CSVEDPADSNQPQHF.

The J gene is TRBJ2-3, the V gene TRBV7-2; D gene ambiguous. The V end lost 6 bases, the J end lost 1 base, and 5 bases lay between the germline ends. From germline, CDR1 is SGHTA and CDR2 FQGNSA. The CDR3 has 12 amino acids. CDR3 in amino acids: CASSSRTDTQYF. Here the CDR3 DNA reads TGTGCCAGCAGTTCACGCACAGATACGCAGTATTTT. The whole variable domain, filled in from reference TRBV7-2 and TRBJ2-3, reads GAGVSQSPSNKVTEKGKDVELRCDPISGHTALYWYRQSLGQGLEFLIYFQGNSAPDKSGLPSDRFSAERTGGSVSTLTIQRTQQEDSAVYLCASSSRTDTQYFGPGTRLTVL.

This chain uses TRBV28 with TRBJ1-2; D uncertain. The germline CDR1 and CDR2 sequences are MDHEN and SYDVKM. This CDR3 has 12 residues. V gave up 6 bases and J gave up 6 bases, with 11 bases separating them. CDR3 region: CASRVGGNGYTF. CDR3 coding DNA: TGTGCCAGCAGAGTGGGCGGGAATGGCTACACCTTC.

The genes are TRBV21-1 and TRBJ1-1. TRBV21-1 is annotated as a pseudogene. The CDR3 is 13 amino acids. CDR3: CASSKDLNTEAFF. Here the CDR3 DNA reads TGTGCCAGCAGCAAAGACCTGAACACTGAAGCTTTCTTT.

The rearrangement links TRBV2 to TRBJ1-2; 10 bases match TRBD1. Germline V gene data show CDR1 as SNHLY and CDR2 as FYNNEI. The trim removed 4 bases at V and 2 bases at J, leaving 1 base unmatched. CDR3 length equals 14 residues. CDR3: CASSGQGANYGYTF. CDR3 DNA: TGTGCCAGCAGTGGACAGGGGGCAAACTATGGCTACACCTTC.

CDR3 DNA: TGTGCCAGCAGCCAAGATGCCGGGGAGCTGTTTTTT. Protein sequence: CASSQDAGELFF. The rearrangement links TRBV4-2 to TRBJ2-2, with D unclear. Trimming cost V 0 bases and J 6 bases, with 2 bases left between them. Germline assignment: CDR1 LGHNA and CDR2 YNFKEQ. The CDR3 has 12 amino acids.

The chain carries TRBV5-1 and TRBJ2-4, with D tentatively TRBD2 (6 bases). Germline assignment: CDR1 SGHRS and CDR2 YFSETQ. Trimming shortened V by 5 bases and J by 0 bases, and 12 bases separated the two germline ends. The CDR3 is made up of 15 amino acids. This chain's CDR3 is CASSERALAKNIQYF. CDR3 bases: TGCGCCAGCAGTGAGCGGGCCCTAGCCAAAAACATTCAGTACTTC.

The chain uses TRBV28 and TRBJ2-1, with 11 bases matching TRBD2. Germline assignment: CDR1 MDHEN and CDR2 SYDVKM. The CDR3 extends over 16 amino acids. The junction had 6 bases not matched to a gene; V was cut back by 4 bases and J by 4 bases. CDR3 nucleotides: TGTGCCAGCAGTTCATTATCTAGCGGGAGGTACAATGAGCAGTTCTTC. It yields the protein CASSSLSSGRYNEQFF.